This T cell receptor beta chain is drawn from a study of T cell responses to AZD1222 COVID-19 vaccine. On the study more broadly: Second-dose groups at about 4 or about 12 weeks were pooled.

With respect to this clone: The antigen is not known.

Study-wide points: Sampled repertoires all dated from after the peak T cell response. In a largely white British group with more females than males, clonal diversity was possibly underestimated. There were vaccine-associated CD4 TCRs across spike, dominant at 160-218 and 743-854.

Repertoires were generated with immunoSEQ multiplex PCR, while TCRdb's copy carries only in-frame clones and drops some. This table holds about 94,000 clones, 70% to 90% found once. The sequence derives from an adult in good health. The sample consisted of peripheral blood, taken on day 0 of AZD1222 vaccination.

CDR3 nucleotides: TGTGCCAGCAGTTTCGGAACAACTAATGAAAAACTGTTTTTT. Protein sequence: CASSFGTTNEKLFF. The chain combines TRBV27 with TRBJ1-4, with D unclear. The V gene's germline CDR1 is MNHEY and CDR2 SMNVEV (reference sequence). Trimming took 3 bases from V and 0 from J, leaving 5 bases between them. This CDR3 is built from 14 residues.